Detailed here is one T cell receptor beta chain. Its cognate antigen is unknown. Sequenced by immunoSEQ multiplex PCR; TCRdb stores in-frame clones only, minus some. The repertoire has approximately 7,200 clones, about 85% of them found once; the top ten carry approximately 3%. This sample was included in a study of lymphopenia after photon versus proton radiotherapy. Whole-study results and caveats: Survival link was tested only in deceased patients; proton benefit remains a possibility. Post-nadir diversity loss with photons came from oligoclonal expansion, particularly CD8+ Temra cells.

Sequenced material: peripheral blood, taken from a patient treated with photon-based radiotherapy. The TCR comes from an older woman with pancreatic cancer.

The DNA for the CDR3 is TGTGCCAGCACCACTACCGGGACAGGGGGTATATCACCCCTCCACTTT. Translation gives CASTTTGTGGISPLHF. V is TRBV2 and J is TRBJ1-6; 11 positions match TRBD1. J gave up 10 bases and V 7 bases, and 12 bases lay outside the gene matches. Germline CDR1 SNHLY, CDR2 FYNNEI. The CDR3 extends over 16 amino acids.